A selection of T cell receptor beta chains follows, all from one sample in a study of beta chain features in type 1 diabetes. Profiling relied on immunoSEQ multiplex PCR, and the TCRdb table lists in-frame clones only, not all of them. The repertoire includes roughly 500,000 clones, around 28% of them detected once, and roughly 0.066% sits in the top ten. The sequenced sample was naive CD4+ T cells from blood. Every receptor here comes from a man younger than 35 in good health. CDR3s include the opening cysteine and the closing phenylalanine or tryptophan. The D gene is left open where the match is weak. Rows give clone size only sometimes, using once, few, many, or a class for an expanded clone.

CDR3aa: CASSLDASNQPQHF; CDR3nt: TGTGCCAGCAGCTTAGATGCTAGCAATCAGCCCCAGCATTTT; j_gene: TRBJ1-5; v_gene: TRBV11-2; abundance: few; d_gene: NA
CDR3aa: CAWSVPGGKYEQYF; CDR3nt: TGTGCCTGGAGTGTACCCGGGGGGAAATACGAGCAGTACTTC; j_gene: TRBJ2-7; v_gene: TRBV30; abundance: NA; d_gene: TRBD2
CDR3aa: CASSVGVEEKLFF; CDR3nt: TGTGCCAGCAGCGTAGGGGTCGAGGAAAAACTGTTTTTT; j_gene: TRBJ1-4; v_gene: TRBV9; abundance: few; d_gene: NA
CDR3aa: CAWSVRAGEQYF; CDR3nt: TGTGCCTGGAGTGTAAGGGCGGGCGAGCAGTACTTC; j_gene: TRBJ2-7; v_gene: TRBV30; abundance: few; d_gene: NA
CDR3aa: CASSTGGFYGYTF; CDR3nt: TGTGCCAGCTCTACCGGAGGTTTCTATGGCTACACCTTC; j_gene: TRBJ1-2; v_gene: TRBV18; abundance: few; d_gene: NA
CDR3aa: CATSLVVGGELFF; CDR3nt: TGTGCCACCTCGCTTGTTGTTGGCGGGGAGCTGTTTTTT; j_gene: TRBJ2-2; v_gene: TRBV7-8; abundance: NA; d_gene: NA
CDR3aa: CASSLLGTENIQYF; CDR3nt: TGTGCCAGCAGCTTATTGGGAACAGAAAACATTCAGTACTTC; j_gene: TRBJ2-4; v_gene: TRBV11-1; abundance: few; d_gene: NA
CDR3aa: CASSLGGYEQYF; CDR3nt: TGTGCCAGCAGCTTGGGCGGGTACGAGCAGTACTTC; j_gene: TRBJ2-7; v_gene: TRBV5-6; abundance: NA; d_gene: NA
CDR3aa: CASSVVVGEAFF; CDR3nt: TGTGCCAGCAGCGTAGTGGTTGGGGAAGCTTTCTTT; j_gene: TRBJ1-1; v_gene: TRBV9; abundance: NA; d_gene: NA
CDR3aa: CASSLAAGESYEQYF; CDR3nt: TGTGCTAGCAGCTTGGCGGCAGGGGAATCCTACGAGCAGTACTTC; j_gene: TRBJ2-7; v_gene: TRBV7-7; abundance: NA; d_gene: NA
CDR3aa: CASSSPLGLAESPEQFF; CDR3nt: TGTGCCAGCAGCTCCCCATTGGGACTAGCGGAATCTCCGGAGCAGTTCTTC; j_gene: TRBJ2-1; v_gene: TRBV13; abundance: NA; d_gene: TRBD2
CDR3aa: CACRRRTGKEQYF; CDR3nt: TGTGCCTGTAGGCGGAGGACAGGGAAAGAGCAGTACTTC; j_gene: TRBJ2-7; v_gene: TRBV30; abundance: NA; d_gene: TRBD1
CDR3aa: CASSYPDRGFHNEQFF; CDR3nt: TGTGCCAGCAGTTACCCGGACAGGGGGTTTCACAATGAGCAGTTCTTC; j_gene: TRBJ2-1; v_gene: TRBV6-6; abundance: few; d_gene: TRBD1
CDR3aa: CASSEEMNTGELFF; CDR3nt: TGTGCCAGCAGTGAAGAGATGAACACCGGGGAGCTGTTTTTT; j_gene: TRBJ2-2; v_gene: TRBV2; abundance: few; d_gene: NA
CDR3aa: CAWNVKAGGAEQYF; CDR3nt: TGTGCCTGGAATGTGAAAGCGGGAGGCGCCGAGCAGTACTTC; j_gene: TRBJ2-7; v_gene: TRBV30; abundance: few; d_gene: TRBD2
CDR3aa: CAWSVRTGQGAYEQYF; CDR3nt: TGTGCCTGGAGTGTACGGACGGGACAGGGAGCCTACGAGCAGTACTTC; j_gene: TRBJ2-7; v_gene: TRBV30; abundance: NA; d_gene: TRBD1
CDR3aa: CAWSRQTDTQYF; CDR3nt: TGTGCCTGGAGTCGGCAGACGGATACGCAGTATTTT; j_gene: TRBJ2-3; v_gene: TRBV30; abundance: few; d_gene: NA